Below are 18 T cell receptor beta chains sequenced from a single sample in a study of T cells after yellow fever vaccination. TCRdb reprocessed the 5' RACE reads with MiXCR, giving one entry per CDR3 protein. The sample yields 450,000 to 650,000 distinct CDR3 sequences, approximately 13% seen once. This specimen was PBMCs, taken on the day of the yellow fever booster vaccination. These receptors all stem from a man younger than 45 who received the YFV17D yellow fever vaccine.

The chain links TRBV6-1 to TRBJ2-5; 7 bases are a match to TRBD1. V lost 6 bases, J lost 3 bases, and 13 bases stayed unmatched. This CDR3 comprises 16 residues. Germline CDR1 MNHNS, CDR2 SASEGT. CDR3 sequence: CASRPLGQSKKETQYF. CDR3 nucleotides: TGTGCCAGCAGGCCACTGGGACAGAGTAAAAAAGAGACCCAGTACTTC.

There are a few counts of this clonotype. V usage is TRBV7-9 and J usage is TRBJ2-7; D unresolved. The ends were cut back, 2 bases at V and 2 bases at J, with 10 bases in the middle. This CDR3 region has 14 residues. Germline values: CDR1 SEHNR, CDR2 FQNEAQ (reference sequence). In DNA form, the CDR3 reads TGTGCCAGCAGCTTATCCTCGACCACCTACGAGCAGTACTTC. Protein sequence: CASSLSSTTYEQYF.

The gene calls are TRBV5-1 and TRBJ2-3, with D perhaps matching TRBD1 (6 bases). This CDR3 is 14 amino acids long. V lost 4 bases and J lost 4, with 13 bases in between. CDR1 and CDR2 (germline): SGHRS, YFSETQ. CDR3 sequence reads: CASSLRQAPDTQYF. DNA for the CDR3: TGCGCCAGCAGCCTACGACAGGCCCCAGATACGCAGTATTTT.

In its sample, this clonotype was seen a few times. The J gene is TRBJ2-1, the V gene TRBV4-3; possible D gene TRBD1, 6 bases. This CDR3 has 16 residues. Germline CDR1 reads LGHNA; CDR2 reads YSLEER. Trimming removed 0 bases from V and 6 bases from J, with 15 bases in between. The DNA for the CDR3 is TGCGCCAGCAGCCAAGATCCAGCAGGGGCCATCAATGAGCAGTTCTTC. This sequence encodes CASSQDPAGAINEQFF.

In its sample, this clonotype was seen many times. The V gene is TRBV15, the J gene TRBJ2-5, with D unclear. Trimming removed 0 bases at V and 2 bases at J, with 10 bases between. This CDR3 spans 15 amino acids. Germline-derived CDR1 and CDR2 are LNHNV and YYDKDF (reference sequence). The CDR3 coding sequence is TGTGCCACCAGCAGAGATCTGATCGCACAAGAGACCCAGTACTTC. Residues: CATSRDLIAQETQYF.

This clonotype came up a few times. The chain couples TRBV12-3 or TRBV12-4 to TRBJ2-1; the D call may be TRBD1 or TRBD2 (5 bases each). Trimming pared 6 bases from V and 5 bases from J, leaving 14 bases between. This CDR3 contains 14 residues. The CDR3 DNA reads TGTGCCAGCAGCCGGGACCGCCACCACAATGAGCAGTTCTTC. This gives the protein CASSRDRHHNEQFF.

This chain joins TRBV18 and TRBJ1-1, with a tentative D call TRBD1 (6 bases). V dropped 3 bases and J dropped 4 bases, with 12 bases sitting between them. Germline CDR1 KGHSH, CDR2 LQKENI. CDR3 length equals 14 residues. For the CDR3, the DNA is TGTGCCAGCTCACCCTTGGGGGCGGGCACTGAAGCTTTCTTT. Translating it yields CASSPLGAGTEAFF.

This clonotype was counted at least ten times. V is TRBV23-1 and J is TRBJ2-4; 12 bases are a match to TRBD2. TRBV23-1 is designated an ORF whose function remains uncertain. The CDR3 length is 16 residues. J lost 7 bases, V lost 4 bases, and 8 bases had no gene match. The CDR3 loop reads CASSRPGTSGRNIQYF. For the CDR3, the DNA is TGCGCCAGCAGTCGTCCCGGGACTAGCGGGCGGAACATTCAGTACTTC.

This sequence joins TRBV14 and TRBJ2-3; tentative D call: TRBD1 (6 bases). Trimming pared 4 bases from V and 8 bases from J, leaving 13 bases between. This CDR3 region has 13 residues. Per germline, CDR1 SGHDN and CDR2 FVKESK. The CDR3 spells CASSPTKGGTQYF. Written as DNA, the CDR3 is TGTGCCAGCAGCCCCACGAAAGGGGGTACGCAGTATTTT.

The chain uses TRBV27 and TRBJ1-5; 8 bases fit TRBD1. The CDR3 is 16 amino acids. V lost 4 bases and J lost 2; bases outside the gene matches: 7. From germline, CDR1 is MNHEY and CDR2 SMNVEV (reference sequence). CDR3 nucleotide sequence: TGTGCCAGCAGTTCGTCAGGGGGCGTACGCAATCAGCCCCAGCATTTT. It codes for CASSSSGGVRNQPQHF.

This clonotype was seen more than once but under ten times. The V gene is TRBV5-1, the J gene TRBJ2-3; TRBD2 matches 10 bases. V was pared by 4 bases and J by 2 bases, with 10 bases of the junction left unmatched. The CDR3 extends over 17 amino acids. Germline assignment: CDR1 SGHRS and CDR2 YFSETQ. In DNA form, the CDR3 reads TGCGCCAGCAGCCCTACTAGCGGGAAGTCTTACACAGATACGCAGTATTTT. Amino acid sequence: CASSPTSGKSYTDTQYF.

CDR3 amino acids: CSFRDSSTDTQYF. CDR3 nucleotide sequence: TGCAGTTTCCGGGACTCTAGCACAGATACGCAGTATTTT. The V and J genes are TRBV20-1 and TRBJ2-3, with TRBD2 as a possible D gene (6 bases). V shed 8 bases and J shed 0 bases, with 12 bases lying between them. The CDR3 extends over 13 amino acids. CDR1 is DFQATT, CDR2 SNEGSKA, per germline (reference sequence).

This clonotype appeared a few times. This sequence joins TRBV5-8 and TRBJ2-7, with 9 bases that match TRBD2. CDR3 length: 15 residues. Germline CDR1 reads SGHTS; CDR2 reads YDEGEE. Trimming cost V 7 bases and J 2 bases; bases outside gene matches: 10. The DNA of the CDR3 is TGTGCCAGCGCGGTGGGCGGGAGGGATACCTACGAGCAGTACTTC. Translation: CASAVGGRDTYEQYF.

In its sample, this clonotype was seen a few times. This sequence joins TRBV5-4 and TRBJ2-2; 8 bases are shared with TRBD1. This CDR3 contains 16 residues. Germline V CDR1 and CDR2: SGHNT, YYREEE (reference sequence). V shed 4 bases, J shed 5 bases, and the junction held 10 bases outside the gene matches. The CDR3 reads CASSPAQGALTGELFF. The CDR3, as DNA: TGTGCCAGCAGCCCTGCGCAGGGGGCGCTTACCGGGGAGCTGTTTTTT.

The rearrangement joins TRBV2 to TRBJ2-3; the match to TRBD2 covers 13 bases. V shed 7 bases and J 4 bases; nucleotides not matched to a gene: 8. The germline V gene has CDR1 SNHLY and CDR2 FYNNEI. This CDR3 has 16 amino acids. The CDR3 loop reads CASIDGLAGDADTQYF. CDR3 DNA sequence: TGTGCCAGCATAGACGGACTAGCGGGAGACGCAGATACGCAGTATTTT.

The V and J genes are TRBV12-3 or TRBV12-4 and TRBJ1-2; TRBD1 agrees at 9 bases. CDR3 size: 14 residues. The V segment lost 6 bases and the J segment 8 bases; nucleotides outside the gene matches: 10. The CDR3 is CASRGGGQGNGYTF. CDR3 coding DNA: TGTGCCAGCAGGGGAGGGGGACAGGGTAACGGCTACACCTTC.

This clonotype has a handful of counts. The V call is TRBV20-1, the J call TRBJ2-7, with 12 bases fitting TRBD2. From germline, CDR1 is DFQATT and CDR2 SNEGSKA (reference sequence). Trimming at V came to 3 bases and at J to 1 base, leaving 1 base not matched to a gene. The CDR3 spans 14 residues. CDR3 DNA: TGCAGTGCTAGGACTAGCGGGAGTTCCTACGAGCAGTACTTC. It is translated as CSARTSGSSYEQYF.

Only a few counts were recorded for this clonotype. The chain recombines TRBV6-1 with TRBJ2-1; the match to TRBD2 covers 9 bases. The junction had 9 bases not matched to a gene; V was cut back by 7 bases and J by 5 bases. Germline CDR1 is MNHNS and CDR2 is SASEGT. The CDR3 spans 15 residues. In DNA, the CDR3 is TGTGCCAGCACCCCGGGACTAGCCTTCCACAATGAGCAGTTCTTC. This sequence encodes CASTPGLAFHNEQFF.